The sequence of this TCR beta chain was determined in a study of human T cells and chemical hapten exposure. Noted treatment: therapeutic diphenylcyclopropenone sensitization with weekly scalp DPC. CDR1 is MNHEY and CDR2 is SVGEGT in the germline V gene. This CDR3 contains 13 residues. The ends were cut back, 7 bases at V and 1 base at J, with 9 bases in the middle. The library attached unique molecular identifiers to individual cDNA molecules. TCRdb reanalysed the reads using MiXCR and keeps one entry per CDR3 protein. Of about 2,600 distinct CDR3 sequences detected, around 43% appear once; the ten largest clones hold 9.5% to 12%.

The source is an adult with alopecia areata. Some clones in this sample may be carry-over from other donors' samples. This table probably holds off-target reads from a library built for another chain. The chain employs TRBV6-2 or TRBV6-3 and TRBJ2-3; D may be TRBD1 (5 bases). The material sequenced was whole blood, taken before DPC sensitization or 2, 6, or about 24 weeks after (not recorded which). The CDR3: CASTTQGTDTQYF. Here the CDR3 DNA reads TGTGCCAGCACTACACAGGGCACAGATACGCAGTATTTT.